The 29 T cell receptor beta chains presented below share a single source sample, sequenced in a study of T cell responses to AZD1222 COVID-19 vaccine. TCRdb keeps only in-frame clones here, not all; method: immunoSEQ multiplex PCR. Here the sample spans some 150,000 clones, around 94% being singletons. Sequenced material: peripheral blood, taken on day 0 of AZD1222 vaccination. Receptor source: an adult in good health.

The rearrangement joins TRBV11-2 to TRBJ2-1; D remains ambiguous. The CDR3 has 13 amino acids. Germline values: CDR1 SGHAT, CDR2 FQNNGV. With 3 bases removed from V and 9 bases from J, the gap between germline ends came to 12 bases. The CDR3, as DNA: TGTGCCAGCAGCTTGGGTGCTCTTGGTGAGCAGTTCTTC. Residues: CASSLGALGEQFF.

This chain links TRBV27 with TRBJ1-6, with D possibly matching TRBD1 (5 bases). V shed 10 bases and J shed 7 bases, with 14 bases lying between them. The CDR3 has 13 residues. CDR1 and CDR2 from the germline V gene are MNHEY and SMNVEV (reference sequence). This CDR3 reads CATSEWGNSPLHF. CDR3 coding DNA: TGTGCCACCTCAGAATGGGGGAATTCACCCCTCCACTTT.

A word on this clone: The same CDR3 can be traced to other DNA sequences in this sample. The chain combines TRBV19 with TRBJ1-1, with 7 bases aligning to TRBD1. Trimming took 1 base from V and 4 from J; bases not matched to a gene: 0. Germline CDR1 LNHDA, CDR2 SQIVND (reference sequence). This CDR3 comprises 13 residues. The CDR3 reads CASSIAGGTEAFF. The CDR3, as DNA: TGTGCCAGTAGTATAGCAGGGGGCACTGAAGCTTTCTTT. The variable domain in full, completed from reference TRBV19 and TRBJ1-1, reads DGGITQSPKYLFRKEGQNVTLSCEQNLNHDAMYWYRQDPGQGLRLIYYSQIVNDFQKGDIAEGYSVSREKKESFPLTVTSAQKNPTAFYLCASSIAGGTEAFFGQGTRLTVV.

The rearrangement links TRBV10-2 to TRBJ2-2; D is unresolved. V lost 3 bases and J lost 2, with 7 bases in between. CDR1 is WSHSY and CDR2 is SAAADI in the germline V gene. The CDR3 length is 14 residues. The CDR3 reads CASSERVNTGELFF. CDR3 nucleotides: TGCGCCAGCAGTGAAAGGGTAAACACCGGGGAGCTGTTTTTT.

The V call is TRBV7-2, the J call TRBJ1-4, with 8 bases fitting TRBD1. The germline gives CDR1 SGHTA, CDR2 FQGNSA. With 3 bases clipped from V and 7 bases from J, the junction kept 10 bases outside the gene matches. The length of the CDR3 is 16 residues. The DNA for the CDR3 is TGTGCCAGCAGCTTGGGATTCCGGGACAGGACTGAAAAACTGTTTTTT. Encoded protein: CASSLGFRDRTEKLFF.

V usage is TRBV3-1 (or the pseudogene TRBV3-2) and J usage is TRBJ2-3, with 8 bases matching TRBD1. The germline gives CDR1 LGHDT, CDR2 YNNKEL (reference sequence). After removal of 1 base from V and 2 bases from J, the junction contained 5 bases not matched to a gene. The CDR3 consists of 16 residues. CDR3 loop: CASSQVDRGFTDTQYF. CDR3 DNA sequence: TGTGCCAGCAGCCAAGTCGACAGGGGCTTCACAGATACGCAGTATTTT.

The genes are TRBV10-1 and TRBJ2-3; D is uncertain. The V gene lost 11 bases and the J gene lost 7 bases, with 7 bases spanning the gap. The CDR3 covers 9 residues. Germline assignment: CDR1 WNHNN and CDR2 SYGVQD (reference sequence). CDR3 in DNA: TGCGCCTCCTTTTATACGCAGTATTTT. As protein: CASFYTQYF.

The chain combines TRBV9 with TRBJ2-1, with D perhaps TRBD1 or TRBD2 (5 bases each). In germline, CDR1 is SGDLS, CDR2 YYNGEE. Trimming removed 3 bases from V and 0 bases from J, with 19 bases in between. This CDR3 has 18 residues. As DNA, the CDR3 is TGTGCCAGCAGCGGTGGCTGGGACCTAAGCTCCTCCTACAATGAGCAGTTCTTC. Its translation: CASSGGWDLSSSYNEQFF.

V gene TRBV29-1 combines with J gene TRBJ2-1, with 9 bases matching TRBD2. V shed 1 base and J 4 bases; nucleotides not matched to a gene: 2. This CDR3 has 14 amino acids. Per the germline V gene, CDR1 is SQVTM and CDR2 is ANQGSEA. Here the CDR3 DNA reads TGCAGCGTTGAAGGCGGGGGGGTGTACAATGAGCAGTTCTTC. This gives the protein CSVEGGGVYNEQFF.

This chain connects TRBV5-1 to TRBJ2-4, with D tentatively TRBD1 (6 bases). In germline, CDR1 is SGHRS, CDR2 YFSETQ. V was clipped by 2 bases and J by 8 bases, with 8 bases between them. The CDR3 spans 12 residues. CDR3 amino acids: CASSLEGDIQYF. DNA for the CDR3: TGCGCCAGCAGCTTAGAGGGGGACATTCAGTACTTC.

This clone occurred many times. The rearrangement joins TRBV24-1 to TRBJ2-1; D gene unclear. V was shortened by 9 bases and J by 5 bases, with 16 bases between the two germline ends. Germline CDR1 and CDR2: KGHDR and SFDVKD. The CDR3 sequence is 14 residues long. CDR3: CATGEPGPNNEQFF. The CDR3 nucleotides are TGTGCCACCGGAGAACCGGGCCCAAACAATGAGCAGTTCTTC.

This clone was recorded once. The chain carries TRBV2 and TRBJ1-4, with TRBD1 identical over 11 bases. The V and J ends lost 3 bases and 6 bases, in that order; junction bases with no gene match: 9. The CDR3 is 17 residues long. Per the germline V gene, CDR1 is SNHLY and CDR2 is FYNNEI. The CDR3 here is CASSEISGDRGDEKLFF. DNA for the CDR3: TGTGCCAGCAGTGAGATTTCCGGGGACAGGGGGGATGAAAAACTGTTTTTT. Full variable domain (outside the CDR3, taken from reference TRBV2 and TRBJ1-4): EPEVTQTPSHQVTQMGQEVILRCVPISNHLYFYWYRQILGQKVEFLVSFYNNEISEKSEIFDDQFSVERPDGSNFTLKIRSTKLEDSAMYFCASSEISGDRGDEKLFFGSGTQLSVL.

V gene TRBV14 combines with J gene TRBJ2-2; TRBD2 matches at 9 bases. The CDR3 runs to 15 residues. The J segment lost 5 bases and the V segment lost 3 bases, leaving 4 bases of the junction unmatched. Germline V CDR1 and CDR2: SGHDN, FVKESK. CDR3 DNA: TGTGCCAGCAGCCACGTAGCGGGAGCGACCGGGGAGCTGTTTTTT. It specifies CASSHVAGATGELFF.

The CDR3 sequence is CASSPWTRRTPGELFF. The CDR3, as DNA: TGTGCCAGCAGCCCCTGGACTAGGCGGACGCCCGGGGAGCTGTTTTTT. V and J are TRBV7-9 and TRBJ2-2, with 7 bases identical to TRBD2. The ends lost 5 bases at V and 6 bases at J; junction bases unmatched: 12. The length of the CDR3 is 16 residues. CDR1 and CDR2 (germline): SEHNR, FQNEAQ (reference sequence).

The V and J genes are TRBV7-9 and TRBJ1-1; D is unclear. Trimming removed 3 bases at V and 8 bases at J, with 10 bases between. This CDR3 comprises 12 residues. CDR1 is SEHNR and CDR2 is FQNEAQ in the germline V gene (reference sequence). The CDR3 region is CASSLGRAEAFF. The CDR3, as DNA: TGTGCCAGCAGCTTGGGTCGGGCAGAAGCTTTCTTT. The full variable domain, with the rest looked up from reference TRBV7-9 and TRBJ1-1, is DTGVSQNPRHKITKRGQNVTFRCDPISEHNRLYWYRQTLGQGPEFLTYFQNEAQLEKSRLLSDRFSAERPKGSFSTLEIQRTEQGDSAMYLCASSLGRAEAFFGQGTRLTVV.

The chain recombines TRBV28 with TRBJ1-1; D call uncertain. The V gene lost 10 bases and the J gene lost 5 bases, with 17 bases spanning the gap. This CDR3 spans 13 amino acids. Germline CDR1 MDHEN, CDR2 SYDVKM. The CDR3 sequence is CATLTGSWTEAFF. The CDR3 nucleotides read TGTGCCACCCTCACGGGTTCGTGGACTGAAGCTTTCTTT.

This chain uses TRBV5-8 with TRBJ1-2; 8 positions match TRBD1. This CDR3 contains 16 residues. V trimming: 2 bases; J trimming: 2 bases; junction bases outside the gene matches: 8. The V gene's germline CDR1 is SGHTS and CDR2 YDEGEE. The CDR3 DNA reads as TGTGCCAGCAGCTTACACCGGGACAGGCCCAACTATGGCTACACCTTC. It translates to CASSLHRDRPNYGYTF.

This clone was counted a single time. The chain carries TRBV7-8 and TRBJ1-3; D call uncertain. This CDR3 is 16 amino acids long. Germline V CDR1 and CDR2: SGHVS, FQNEAQ. V lost 5 bases to trimming and J lost 0 bases, with 14 bases between them. CDR3 region: CASSPSRIDSGNTIYF. DNA of the CDR3: TGTGCCAGCAGCCCGAGCCGGATAGACTCTGGAAACACCATATATTTT.

The gene calls are TRBV7-2 and TRBJ2-7; TRBD1 agrees at 7 bases. CDR1 and CDR2 (germline): SGHTA, FQGNSA. J lost 2 bases, V lost 3 bases, and 1 base had no gene match. This CDR3 has 13 residues. The CDR3 nucleotides read TGTGCCAGCAGCTTGGGACAGCCCTACGAGCAGTACGTC. It translates to CASSLGQPYEQYV.

The chain combines TRBV6-4 with TRBJ2-2; D might be TRBD2 (5 bases). V gave up 4 bases and J gave up 5 bases, with 11 bases separating them. The CDR3 loop spans 14 amino acids. CDR1 and CDR2 (germline): MRHNA, SNTAGT. The CDR3 DNA reads TGTGCCAGCAGTGTAGGGAGCCTAACCGGGGAGCTGTTTTTT. Amino acids: CASSVGSLTGELFF.

This chain links TRBV9 with TRBJ1-6, with D perhaps matching TRBD1 (6 bases). Germline CDR1 is SGDLS and CDR2 is YYNGEE. Trimming stripped 3 bases from V and 10 bases from J, with 17 bases between. CDR3 size: 15 residues. Here the CDR3 DNA reads TGTGCCAGCAGCGCGTCAGGGGATATCGGCTCACCCCTCCACTTT. This codes for CASSASGDIGSPLHF. The variable domain in full, with the rest retrieved from reference TRBV9 and TRBJ1-6, is DSGVTQTPKHLITATGQRVTLRCSPRSGDLSVYWYQQSLDQGLQFLIQYYNGEERAKGNILERFSAQQFPDLHSELNLSSLELGDSALYFCASSASGDIGSPLHFGNGTRLTVT.

V is TRBV7-3 and J is TRBJ2-1, with 10 nucleotides matching TRBD2. Germline V lookup: CDR1 SGHTA, CDR2 FQGTGA. This CDR3 spans 15 amino acids. J was trimmed by 6 bases and V by 4 bases; bases with no gene match: 6. CDR3 in DNA: TGTGCCAGCAGCTCGCAAGCGGGAGGGCCCAATGAGCAGTTCTTC. Residues: CASSSQAGGPNEQFF.

The rearrangement uses TRBV5-1 and TRBJ2-6; D possibly matches TRBD1 or TRBD2 (5 bases each). Trimming removed 5 bases from V and 2 bases from J, with 14 bases in between. The CDR3 is 16 residues long. Germline V lookup: CDR1 SGHRS, CDR2 YFSETQ. CDR3 residues: CASSWGFSAGANVLTF. The CDR3 DNA reads TGCGCCAGCAGTTGGGGGTTTTCAGCTGGGGCCAACGTCCTGACTTTC.

The chain recombines TRBV27 with TRBJ1-5; tentative D call: TRBD1 (5 bases). Germline CDR1 is MNHEY and CDR2 is SMNVEV (reference sequence). The V end was cut by 2 bases, the J end by 6 bases, with 14 bases between. The CDR3 is 15 residues long. This CDR3 is CASSLVRGGSQPQHF. As DNA, the CDR3 is TGTGCCAGCAGTTTAGTGCGGGGCGGGAGTCAGCCCCAGCATTTT.

The chain couples TRBV2 to TRBJ2-1; 9 bases fit TRBD2. CDR3 length equals 16 residues. Germline V gene lookup returns CDR1 SNHLY and CDR2 FYNNEI. The J segment lost 3 bases and the V segment lost 5 bases, leaving 8 bases of the junction unmatched. As DNA, the CDR3 is TGTGCCAGCAGTCGAATTAGCGGGGGTTACTACAATGAGCAGTTCTTC. The encoded protein is CASSRISGGYYNEQFF.

This chain joins TRBV11-2 and TRBJ2-7; D gene unclear. Germline assignment: CDR1 SGHAT and CDR2 FQNNGV. Trimming removed 1 base from V and 2 bases from J, with 6 bases in between. This CDR3 has 13 amino acids. The CDR3 sequence: CASSLAVAYEQYV. Written as DNA, the CDR3 is TGTGCCAGCAGCTTAGCGGTAGCCTACGAGCAGTACGTC.

J is TRBJ2-3 and V is TRBV4-3; D gene ambiguous. Germline V gene lookup returns CDR1 LGHNA and CDR2 YSLEER. V lost 3 bases and J lost 0, with 16 bases in between. This CDR3 contains 17 residues. CDR3 DNA: TGCGCCAGCAGCCAGGCGGCAAAAGTCCGTAGCACAGATACGCAGTATTTT. Its protein is CASSQAAKVRSTDTQYF.

The J gene is TRBJ2-5, the V gene TRBV4-1; no clear D gene. This CDR3 region has 13 residues. CDR1 is MGHRA and CDR2 is YSYEKL in the germline V gene. V lost 0 bases, J lost 9 bases, and 11 bases lay in between. This chain's CDR3 is CASSQEVLAAQYF. The CDR3 DNA sequence: TGCGCCAGCAGCCAAGAGGTCCTCGCGGCCCAGTACTTC.

This clone has just one count. The J gene is TRBJ1-2, the V gene TRBV18; 9 positions match TRBD1. V trimming: 5 bases; J trimming: 2 bases; junction bases outside the gene matches: 3. The germline V gene has CDR1 KGHSH and CDR2 LQKENI. CDR3 size: 14 residues. CDR3 sequence: CASSEGTGNYGYTF. The CDR3 coding sequence is TGTGCCAGCTCAGAAGGGACAGGGAACTATGGCTACACCTTC.